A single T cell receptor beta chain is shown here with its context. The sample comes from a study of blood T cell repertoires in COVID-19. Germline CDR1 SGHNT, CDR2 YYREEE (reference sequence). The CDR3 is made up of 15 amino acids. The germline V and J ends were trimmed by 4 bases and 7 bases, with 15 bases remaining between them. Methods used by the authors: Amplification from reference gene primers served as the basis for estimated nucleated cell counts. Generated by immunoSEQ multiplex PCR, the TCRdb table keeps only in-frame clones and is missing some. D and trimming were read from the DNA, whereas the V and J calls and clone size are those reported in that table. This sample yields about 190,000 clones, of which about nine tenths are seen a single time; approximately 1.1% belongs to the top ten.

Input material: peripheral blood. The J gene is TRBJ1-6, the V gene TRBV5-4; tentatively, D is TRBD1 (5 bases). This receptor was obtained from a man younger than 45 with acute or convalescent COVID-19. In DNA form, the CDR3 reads TGTGCCAGCAGCCTGGGACTGGGAGACAATTCACCCCTCCACTTT. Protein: CASSLGLGDNSPLHF.